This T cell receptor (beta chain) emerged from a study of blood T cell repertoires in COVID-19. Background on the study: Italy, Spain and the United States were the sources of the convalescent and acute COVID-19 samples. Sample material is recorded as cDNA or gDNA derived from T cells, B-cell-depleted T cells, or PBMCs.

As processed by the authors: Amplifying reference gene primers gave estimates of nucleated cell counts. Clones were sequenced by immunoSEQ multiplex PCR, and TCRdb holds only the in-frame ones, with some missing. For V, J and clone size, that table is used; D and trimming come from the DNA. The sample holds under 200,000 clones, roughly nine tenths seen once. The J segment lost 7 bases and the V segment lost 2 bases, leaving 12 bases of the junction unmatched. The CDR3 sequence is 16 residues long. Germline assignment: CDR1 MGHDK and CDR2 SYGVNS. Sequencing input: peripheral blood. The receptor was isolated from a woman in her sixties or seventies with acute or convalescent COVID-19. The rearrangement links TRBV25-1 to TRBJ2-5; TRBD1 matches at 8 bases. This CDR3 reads CASSEQGAGMATTQYF. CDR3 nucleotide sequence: TGTGCCAGCAGTGAACAGGGGGCTGGGATGGCAACGACCCAGTACTTC.